This T cell receptor beta chain was recovered during a study of blood T cells in healthy people across ages. Study results and limitations: The study regarded diversity estimates from one million T cells as underestimates.

Germline CDR1 reads KGHSH; CDR2 reads LQKENI. CDR3 length: 13 amino acids. The ends were cut back, 6 bases at V and 0 bases at J, with 6 bases in the middle. Combining a sample-barcoded 5' primer with a J-beta primer mix, a second PCR ran for roughly 7 to 12 cycles. The study obtained at least 2.5 million CDR3-containing paired-end reads from every sample. TCRdb used MiXCR to reprocess the 5' RACE reads, holding one entry per CDR3 protein. The table records more than 1.4 million distinct CDR3 sequences, approximately 38% of them present only once. About 10 milliliters was the volume of peripheral blood drawn from each donor. About this clonotype: Its antigen is not identified.

The clonotype originates from a woman under 30 in good health. The chain recombines TRBV18 with TRBJ1-5; the D is unclear. The material sequenced was blood. CDR3 sequence reads: CASSQISNQPQHF. The CDR3 DNA sequence: TGTGCCAGCTCCCAAATTAGCAATCAGCCCCAGCATTTT.